This T cell receptor beta chain was sequenced during a study of T cell changes during pregnancy in multiple sclerosis. This table comes from immunoSEQ multiplex PCR, and its TCRdb copy is limited to in-frame clones, with some not included. The profile shows around 50,000 clones, around 93% of them singletons. Trimming pared 5 bases from V and 3 bases from J, leaving 10 bases between. This CDR3 has 13 amino acids. From germline, CDR1 is LNHDA and CDR2 SQIVND (reference sequence). V and J are TRBV19 and TRBJ2-5, with D perhaps matching TRBD1 (6 bases). This sequence was found in a female donor in good health, enrolled as a control in a pregnancy study. The starting material was CD4+ T cells from peripheral blood mononuclear cells, obtained after pregnancy. The CDR3 coding sequence is TGTGCCAGTAGTCGACAGGAAAAAGAGACCCAGTACTTC. This gives the protein CASSRQEKETQYF.